A selection of T cell receptor beta chains follows, all from one sample in a study of blood T cells in healthy people across ages. MiXCR, run by TCRdb on the 5' RACE reads, gives a single entry per CDR3 protein. The table includes more than 700,000 distinct CDR3 sequences, roughly 50% detected once. Material: blood. The receptors were gathered from a man of 80 years or more in good health. Each CDR3 is given with its conserved first and last residue.

j_gene	v_gene	CDR3aa
TRBJ2-5	TRBV5-1	CASSMGLAGAPQETQYF
TRBJ2-3	TRBV7-9	CAARGNLDTRYF
TRBJ2-1	TRBV10-3	CAISGQGGLYEQFF
TRBJ1-2	TRBV29-1	CSVGRSDGYTF
TRBJ2-1	TRBV24-1	CATSDPGLYEQFF
TRBJ2-7	TRBV7-2	CASSLMAGSGRKSSYEQYF
TRBJ1-1	TRBV27	CASSLSSGISTEAFF
TRBJ2-5	TRBV6-5	CASSYYPSDGTQYF
TRBJ2-3	TRBV20-1	CSARGGLAGGEITDTQYF
TRBJ1-4	TRBV20-1	CSARFGTGFPNEKLFF
TRBJ1-2	TRBV29-1	CSVELRAPPRGYTF
TRBJ1-6	TRBV21-1	CASSKALGGGGDSPLHF
TRBJ1-5	TRBV6-6	CASSYGFGDSNQPQHF
-	TRBV15	CATSLGQGGETQYF
TRBJ2-2	TRBV29-1	CSVARGSNTGELFF
TRBJ1-1	TRBV29-1	CSVTRGPATEAFF
TRBJ1-1	TRBV12-3/TRBV12-4	CASSLITEAFF
TRBJ2-1	TRBV7-2	CASSNLRGGTEAFF
TRBJ1-5	TRBV6-1	CASTTRELQPQHF
TRBJ2-2	TRBV29-1	CSGMTGPGELFF
-	TRBV6-5	CASRPNGVSSYNEQYF
TRBJ2-7	TRBV18	CASSTKGDEQYF
TRBJ2-7	TRBV28	CASSITGIGSYEQYF
TRBJ2-1	TRBV7-3	CASSLTLGGYNEQFF
TRBJ2-6	TRBV7-2	CASSRDRRPSGANVLTF
TRBJ2-3	TRBV20-1	CSARDRTGGPTDTQYF
TRBJ2-5	TRBV10-3	CAISKLAGAKTQYF
TRBJ1-4	TRBV6-1	CASSEAGTGKEKLFF